One and the same sample provided the 7 T cell receptor beta chains below, sequenced in a study of blood T cell repertoires in COVID-19. The repertoire was sequenced with immunoSEQ multiplex PCR; TCRdb's copy has only in-frame clones and lacks some. The sample lists 150,000 to 200,000 clones, about 86% occurring once. Sample: peripheral blood. Receptors originate from a man aged 70 or older with active or convalescent COVID-19.

This rearrangement joins TRBV7-9 to TRBJ1-1, with 8 bases aligning to TRBD1. The CDR3 has 12 residues. Germline loops: CDR1 SEHNR, CDR2 FQNEAQ (reference sequence). V shed 5 bases, J shed 6 bases, and the junction held 2 bases outside the gene matches. In DNA, the CDR3 is TGTGCCAGCAGCCTGGACAGGGCTGAAGCTTTCTTT. It specifies CASSLDRAEAFF.

Here the CDR3 reads CAWSRGTALTEAFF. The CDR3 nucleotides read TGTGCCTGGAGTCGCGGGACCGCGTTAACTGAAGCTTTCTTT. The chain is built from TRBV30 and TRBJ1-1; D perhaps matches TRBD1 (5 bases). The CDR3 has 14 residues. Trimming cost V 2 bases and J 5 bases, with 15 bases left between them. In germline, CDR1 is GTSNPN, CDR2 SVGIG (reference sequence).

The chain carries TRBV18 and TRBJ2-7, with D hard to call. Germline V lookup: CDR1 KGHSH, CDR2 LQKENI. This CDR3 has 15 amino acids. V lost 0 bases to trimming and J lost 0 bases, with 9 bases between them. This chain's CDR3 is CASSPPPPSSYEQYF. DNA of the CDR3: TGTGCCAGCTCACCACCCCCACCGAGCTCCTACGAGCAGTACTTC.

V and J are TRBV20-1 and TRBJ2-7, with 9 bases fitting TRBD2. V dropped 3 bases and J dropped 5; count of bases not matched to a gene: 5. The CDR3 consists of 13 residues. Looked up from germline, CDR1 is DFQATT and CDR2 is SNEGSKA (reference sequence). CDR3 in DNA: TGCAGTGCTAGTAGCGGGAGTAAAGACGAGCAGTACTTC. Translated, it gives CSASSGSKDEQYF.

V and J are TRBV7-2 and TRBJ2-7; possibly TRBD1 for D (5 bases). This CDR3 has 14 amino acids. Germline-derived CDR1 and CDR2 are SGHTA and FQGNSA. Trimming shortened V by 1 base and J by 2 bases, and 9 bases separated the two germline ends. The CDR3 bases are TGTGCCAGCAGCTTAGTCAGGGTCCCCTACGAGCAGTACTTC. Its protein product is CASSLVRVPYEQYF.

The rearrangement joins TRBV9 to TRBJ1-3, with D maybe TRBD1 (6 bases). This CDR3 spans 15 amino acids. CDR1 and CDR2 (germline): SGDLS, YYNGEE. The germline V and J ends were trimmed by 4 bases and 1 base, with 12 bases remaining between them. The CDR3 DNA reads TGTGCCAGCAGCCCCCAACAGGGATCTGGAAACACCATATATTTT. It is translated as CASSPQQGSGNTIYF.

This rearrangement joins TRBV3-1 (or the pseudogene TRBV3-2) to TRBJ2-7; 12 positions match TRBD2. This CDR3 is 14 amino acids long. Germline CDR1 and CDR2: LGHDT and YNNKEL (reference sequence). After removal of 4 bases from V and 4 bases from J, the junction contained 2 bases not matched to a gene. The CDR3 sequence is CASSRTSGTYEQYF. As DNA, the CDR3 is TGTGCCAGCAGCCGGACTAGCGGGACTTACGAGCAGTACTTC.